This T cell receptor beta chain derives from a study of sequential checkpoint blockade in melanoma. The wider study: Matched biopsies came pretreatment and at week 13 for some 22 patients. Study-wide results and caveats: Patients with week-13 increases in T-cell fraction and clonality benefited about 30 times more often.

In the case of this clone: What it recognizes is unknown.

Measured with immunoSEQ multiplex PCR; TCRdb has only the in-frame clones, and not every one. The profile shows around 5,000 clones, over 20% of them singletons. Treatment in this sample: randomized to nivolumab then ipilimumab (arm A) or the reverse (arm B). The germline V and J ends were trimmed by 4 bases and 2 bases, with 13 bases remaining between them. The CDR3 consists of 15 residues. The germline gives CDR1 KGHSH, CDR2 LQKENI. The gene calls are TRBV18 and TRBJ2-3; TRBD1 is a possible D gene (6 bases). This sequence was found in a human donor with melanoma. The sequencing used tumor tissue (inferred from file names), collected from a patient given nivolumab and ipilimumab in sequence. CDR3 DNA: TGTGCCAGCTCACGAAAGACAGGCTCCACAGATACGCAGTATTTT. It codes for CASSRKTGSTDTQYF.